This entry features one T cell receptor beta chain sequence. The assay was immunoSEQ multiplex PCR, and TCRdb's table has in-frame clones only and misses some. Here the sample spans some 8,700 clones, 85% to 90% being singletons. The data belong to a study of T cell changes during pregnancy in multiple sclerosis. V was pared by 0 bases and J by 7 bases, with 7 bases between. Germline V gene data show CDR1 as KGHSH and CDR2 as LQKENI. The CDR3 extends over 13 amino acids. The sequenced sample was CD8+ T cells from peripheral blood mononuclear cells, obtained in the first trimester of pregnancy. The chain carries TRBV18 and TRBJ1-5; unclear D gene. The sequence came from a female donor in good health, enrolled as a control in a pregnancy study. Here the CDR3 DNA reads TGTGCCAGCTCACCACCGGCCGGGCAGCCCCAGCATTTT. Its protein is CASSPPAGQPQHF.